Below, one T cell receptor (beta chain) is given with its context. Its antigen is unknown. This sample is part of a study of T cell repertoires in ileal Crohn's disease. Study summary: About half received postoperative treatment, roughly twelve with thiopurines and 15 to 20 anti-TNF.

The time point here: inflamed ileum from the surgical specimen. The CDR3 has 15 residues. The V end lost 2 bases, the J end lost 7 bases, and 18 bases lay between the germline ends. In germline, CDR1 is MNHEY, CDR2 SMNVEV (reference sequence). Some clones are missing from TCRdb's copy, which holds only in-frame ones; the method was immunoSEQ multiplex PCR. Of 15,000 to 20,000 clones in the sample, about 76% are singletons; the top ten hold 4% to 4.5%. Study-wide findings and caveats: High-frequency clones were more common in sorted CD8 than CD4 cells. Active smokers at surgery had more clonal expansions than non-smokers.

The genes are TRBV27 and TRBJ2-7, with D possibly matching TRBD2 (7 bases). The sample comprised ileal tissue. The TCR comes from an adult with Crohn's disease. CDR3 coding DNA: TGTGCCAGCAGTTTAACACGGGGGGCATTCCTTGAGCAGTACTTC. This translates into CASSLTRGAFLEQYF.